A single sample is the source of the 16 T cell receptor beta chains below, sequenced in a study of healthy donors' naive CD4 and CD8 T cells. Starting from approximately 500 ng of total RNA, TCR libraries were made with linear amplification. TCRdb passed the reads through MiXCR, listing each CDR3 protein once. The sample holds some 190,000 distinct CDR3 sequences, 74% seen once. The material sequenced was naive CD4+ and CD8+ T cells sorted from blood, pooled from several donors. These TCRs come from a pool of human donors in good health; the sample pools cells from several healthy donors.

In nucleotides, the CDR3 is TGTGCCAGCAGTTACGTGGGGCAGGCGTCCTACGAGCAGTACTTC. Translating it yields CASSYVGQASYEQYF. The V gene is TRBV6-5, the J gene TRBJ2-7, with D perhaps TRBD1 (5 bases). The CDR3 is 15 residues long. Germline V gene lookup returns CDR1 MNHEY and CDR2 SVGAGI. Trimming removed 2 bases at V and 1 base at J, with 12 bases between.

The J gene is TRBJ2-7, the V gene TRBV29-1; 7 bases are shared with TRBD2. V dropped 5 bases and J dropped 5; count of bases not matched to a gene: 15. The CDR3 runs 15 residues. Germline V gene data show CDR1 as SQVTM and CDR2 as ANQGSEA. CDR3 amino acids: CSVSGGREKYDEQYF. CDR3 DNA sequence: TGCAGCGTTTCAGGAGGGCGGGAGAAGTACGACGAGCAGTACTTC.

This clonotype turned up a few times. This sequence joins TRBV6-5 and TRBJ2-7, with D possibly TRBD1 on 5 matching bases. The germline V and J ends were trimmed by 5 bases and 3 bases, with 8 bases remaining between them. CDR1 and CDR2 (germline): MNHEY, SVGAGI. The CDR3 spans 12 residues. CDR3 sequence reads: CASSGDSYEQYF. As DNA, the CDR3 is TGTGCCAGCAGTGGTGACAGCTACGAGCAGTACTTC.

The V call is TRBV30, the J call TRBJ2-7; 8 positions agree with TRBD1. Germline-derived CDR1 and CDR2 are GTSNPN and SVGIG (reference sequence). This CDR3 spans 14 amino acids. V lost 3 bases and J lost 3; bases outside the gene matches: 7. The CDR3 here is CAWRRTGSHYEQYF. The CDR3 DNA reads TGTGCCTGGAGGCGGACAGGGAGCCACTACGAGCAGTACTTC.

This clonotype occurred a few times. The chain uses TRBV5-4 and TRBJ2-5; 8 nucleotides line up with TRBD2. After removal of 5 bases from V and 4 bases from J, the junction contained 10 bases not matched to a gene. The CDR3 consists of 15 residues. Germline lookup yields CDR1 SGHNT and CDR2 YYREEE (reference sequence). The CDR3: CASRSAGETLETQYF. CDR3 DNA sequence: TGTGCCAGCAGGTCAGCGGGAGAGACTCTAGAGACCCAGTACTTC.

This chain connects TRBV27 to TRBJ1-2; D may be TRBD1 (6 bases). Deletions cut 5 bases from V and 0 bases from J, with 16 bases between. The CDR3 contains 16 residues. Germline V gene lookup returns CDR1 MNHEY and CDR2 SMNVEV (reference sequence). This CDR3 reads CASSILRDTTNYGYTF. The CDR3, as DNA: TGTGCCAGCAGTATACTCCGGGACACTACTAACTATGGCTACACCTTC.

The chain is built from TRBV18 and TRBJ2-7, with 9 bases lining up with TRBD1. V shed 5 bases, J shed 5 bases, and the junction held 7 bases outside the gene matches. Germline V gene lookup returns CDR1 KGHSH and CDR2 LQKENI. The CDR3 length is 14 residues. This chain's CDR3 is CASSGTGSLNEQYF. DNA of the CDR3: TGTGCCAGCTCAGGGACAGGGTCTCTCAACGAGCAGTACTTC.

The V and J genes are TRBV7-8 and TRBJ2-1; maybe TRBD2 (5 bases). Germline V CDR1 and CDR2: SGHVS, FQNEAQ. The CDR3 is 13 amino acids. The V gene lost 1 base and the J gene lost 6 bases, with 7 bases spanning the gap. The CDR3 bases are TGTGCCAGCAGCTTAGGGACTTCCAATGAGCAGTTCTTC. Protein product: CASSLGTSNEQFF.

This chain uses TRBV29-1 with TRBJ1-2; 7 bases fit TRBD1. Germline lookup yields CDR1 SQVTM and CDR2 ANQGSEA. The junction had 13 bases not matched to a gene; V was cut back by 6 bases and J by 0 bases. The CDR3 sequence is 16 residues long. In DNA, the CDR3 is TGCAGCGTAGTTGAGCCAGGGGGAGCTACTAACTATGGCTACACCTTC. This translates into CSVVEPGGATNYGYTF.

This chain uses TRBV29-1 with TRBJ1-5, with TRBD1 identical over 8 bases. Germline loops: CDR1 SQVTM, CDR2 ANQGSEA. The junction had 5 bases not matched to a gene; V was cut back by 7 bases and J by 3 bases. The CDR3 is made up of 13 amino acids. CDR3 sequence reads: CSARTGNNQPQHF. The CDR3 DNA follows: TGCAGCGCCCGGACAGGGAACAATCAGCCCCAGCATTTT.

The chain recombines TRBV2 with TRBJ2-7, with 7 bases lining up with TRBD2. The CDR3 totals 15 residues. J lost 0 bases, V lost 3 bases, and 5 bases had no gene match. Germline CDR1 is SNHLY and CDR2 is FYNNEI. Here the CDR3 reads CASSDTGGSSYEQYV. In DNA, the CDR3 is TGTGCCAGCAGTGATACGGGAGGAAGCTCCTACGAGCAGTACGTC.

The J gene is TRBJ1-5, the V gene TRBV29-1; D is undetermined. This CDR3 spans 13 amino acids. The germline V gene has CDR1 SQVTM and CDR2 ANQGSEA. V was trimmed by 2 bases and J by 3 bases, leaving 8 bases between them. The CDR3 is CSVEIVANQPQHF. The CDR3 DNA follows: TGCAGCGTTGAAATAGTGGCCAATCAGCCCCAGCATTTT.

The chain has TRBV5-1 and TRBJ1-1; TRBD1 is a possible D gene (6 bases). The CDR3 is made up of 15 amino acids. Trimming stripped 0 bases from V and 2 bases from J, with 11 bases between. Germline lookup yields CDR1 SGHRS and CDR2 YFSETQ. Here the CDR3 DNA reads TGCGCCAGCAGCTTGGCTGTAGGGGGAAACACTGAAGCTTTCTTT. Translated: CASSLAVGGNTEAFF. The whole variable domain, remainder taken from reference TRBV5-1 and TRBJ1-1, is KAGVTQTPRYLIKTRGQQVTLSCSPISGHRSVSWYQQTPGQGLQFLFEYFSETQRNKGNFPGRFSGRQFSNSRSEMNVSTLELGDSALYLCASSLAVGGNTEAFFGQGTRLTVV.

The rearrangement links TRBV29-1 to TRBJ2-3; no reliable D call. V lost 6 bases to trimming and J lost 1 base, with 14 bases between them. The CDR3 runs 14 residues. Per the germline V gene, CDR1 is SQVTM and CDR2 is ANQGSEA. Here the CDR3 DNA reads TGCAGCGTCCGTAACAGCTGGGGCACAGATACGCAGTATTTT. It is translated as CSVRNSWGTDTQYF.

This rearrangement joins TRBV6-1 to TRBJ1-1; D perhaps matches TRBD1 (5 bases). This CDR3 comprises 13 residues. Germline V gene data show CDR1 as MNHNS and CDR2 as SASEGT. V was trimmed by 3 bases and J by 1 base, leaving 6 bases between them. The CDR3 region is CASSETENTEAFF. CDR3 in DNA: TGTGCCAGCAGTGAGACAGAGAACACTGAAGCTTTCTTT.

The CDR3 region has the DNA TGTGGAACACGGGGTGTAGGGAATTCACCCCTCCACTTT. Protein sequence: CGTRGVGNSPLHF. V and J are TRBV19 and TRBJ1-6; D is uncertain. CDR1 and CDR2 (germline): LNHDA, SQIVND (reference sequence). The length of the CDR3 is 13 residues. The full variable domain, its missing parts supplied by reference TRBV19 and TRBJ1-6, is DGGITQSPKYLFRKEGQNVTLSCEQNLNHDAMYWYRQDPGQGLRLIYYSQIVNDFQKGDIAEGYSVSREKKESFPLTVTSAQKNPTAFYLCGTRGVGNSPLHFGNGTRLTVT.